This T cell receptor (beta chain) originates from a study of cytomegalovirus exposure and HLA in healthy donors. Primers: 60 Vbeta forward and 13 Jbeta reverse. The table came from immunoSEQ multiplex PCR; TCRdb's copy has only in-frame clones and leaves some out. The sample lists roughly 100,000 clones; around 80% were seen once. CDR1 is MGHRA and CDR2 is YSYEKL in the germline V gene. V was cut by 1 base and J by 2 bases, with 9 bases left in between. This CDR3 is built from 15 residues. This clone occurred a few times. This receptor was obtained from a woman aged 18-29 years in good health and CMV-seropositive. The V gene is TRBV4-1, the J gene TRBJ1-5; D ambiguous. Sequenced: PBMCs. The DNA for the CDR3 is TGCGCCAGCAGCCAAGTTGGGCTCCGCAATCAGCCCCAGCATTTT. It translates to CASSQVGLRNQPQHF.